These 4 T cell receptor beta chains came from one sample sequenced in a study of patients and donors after allogeneic stem cell transplantation. MiXCR was run by TCRdb on the RT-PCR reads, yielding one entry per CDR3 protein. Among over 400,000 distinct CDR3 sequences, around 16% were seen once, and the ten largest hold less than 8%. The sample taken for sequencing was blood, either unsorted or a sorted T cell fraction (not recorded which). The receptors here all came from a human donor who was either an allogeneic HSCT recipient or a stem cell or donor lymphocyte infusion donor (not recorded which). It is not recorded whose cells these are; they may come from a transplant donor.

The chain uses TRBV15 and TRBJ2-7; D ambiguous. Germline values: CDR1 LNHNV, CDR2 YYDKDF (reference sequence). This CDR3 is 13 amino acids long. Deletions cut 1 base from V and 6 bases from J, with 10 bases between. CDR3 sequence: CATSRGLPSEQYF. DNA of the CDR3: TGTGCCACCAGCAGAGGACTTCCGAGCGAGCAGTACTTC.

The rearrangement uses TRBV29-1 and TRBJ2-3; 8 nucleotides align to TRBD1. The CDR3 is 13 amino acids. Germline trimming cut 6 bases from V and 3 bases from J; bases unmatched to any gene: 5. Germline CDR1 reads SQVTM; CDR2 reads ANQGSEA. The CDR3 nucleotides are TGCAGCGTGGAGGACAGGGAGACAGATACGCAGTATTTT. Translated, it gives CSVEDRETDTQYF.

CDR3 loop: CASNRGLAGVSTYNEQFF. DNA for the CDR3: TGTGCCTCCAATAGGGGACTAGCGGGTGTTTCTACCTACAATGAGCAGTTCTTC. This chain links TRBV10-3 with TRBJ2-1, with 12 bases lining up with TRBD2. The germline V gene has CDR1 ENHRY and CDR2 SYGVKD. The V gene end was trimmed by 11 bases and the J gene end by 2 bases; junction bases not matched to a gene: 16. This CDR3 is 18 amino acids long.

The chain combines TRBV5-1 with TRBJ2-7, with D possibly TRBD2 on 5 matching bases. Germline V gene lookup returns CDR1 SGHRS and CDR2 YFSETQ. This CDR3 spans 14 amino acids. The V gene lost 4 bases and the J gene lost 1 base, with 12 bases spanning the gap. DNA of the CDR3: TGCGCCAGCAGCCCGCAGACGGGGTCCTACGAGCAGTACTTC. Its protein product is CASSPQTGSYEQYF.